This is a list of T cell receptor beta chains from one sample in a study of response to subunit inactivated influenza vaccine. TCRdb reanalysed the RT-PCR reads using MiXCR and keeps one entry per CDR3 protein. This sample has roughly 540,000 distinct CDR3 sequences; around 21% occur once, and the top ten carry approximately 2.9%. Separately, the same data were catalogued under a study of T cells expressing NK-cell markers.

Here the sequenced sample was CD4+ T cells sorted from PBMCs, taken roughly 12 days after vaccination. The source is a man between 45 and 60 years old who received an inactivated influenza vaccine. CDR3s include the opening cysteine and the closing phenylalanine or tryptophan. The D gene is left open where the match is weak. Clone size appears in some rows only: once, few, many, or a class for an expanded clone.

d_call	v_call	clone_size	j_call	cdr3_aa	cdr3_nt
TRBD2	TRBV2	few	TRBJ2-3	CASSGLAGSRTDTQYF	TGTGCCAGCAGTGGACTAGCGGGGAGTCGCACAGATACGCAGTATTTT
TRBD1	TRBV7-2	few	TRBJ1-1	CASSMTGGVTEAFF	TGTGCCAGCAGCATGACAGGGGGGGTCACTGAAGCTTTCTTT
NA	TRBV29-1	few	TRBJ2-4	CSVGTRLAKNIQYF	TGCAGCGTTGGGACGAGGCTAGCCAAAAACATTCAGTACTTC
NA	TRBV24-1	NA	TRBJ2-5	CATSGPRDAQYF	TGTGCCACCAGTGGGCCGAGGGATGCCCAGTACTTC
TRBD1	TRBV10-2	NA	TRBJ2-5	CASSTGTGFTETQYF	TGCGCCAGCAGTACCGGGACAGGGTTCACAGAGACCCAGTACTTC
NA	TRBV27	few	TRBJ2-5	CASSFTERETQYF	TGTGCCAGCAGTTTCACCGAGAGGGAGACCCAGTACTTC
NA	TRBV5-5	NA	TRBJ1-4	CASSLRGVATNEKLFF	TGTGCCAGCAGCTTGCGGGGTGTTGCAACTAATGAAAAACTGTTTTTT
NA	TRBV3-1	NA	TRBJ2-7	CASSQSGGRALGSEQYF	TGTGCCAGCAGCCAATCGGGGGGCCGAGCTCTAGGCTCCGAGCAGTACTTC
NA	TRBV5-1	NA	TRBJ2-6	CASSAGTAGSGANVLTF	TGCGCCAGCAGCGCCGGGACAGCGGGCTCTGGGGCCAACGTCCTGACTTTC
NA	TRBV29-1	few	TRBJ1-3	CSVEDRAGGIDPGNTIYF	TGCAGCGTTGAAGATAGGGCGGGAGGGATCGACCCTGGAAACACCATATATTTT
NA	TRBV25-1	NA	TRBJ2-3	CASSDGAITDTQYF	TGTGCCAGCAGTGATGGGGCCATCACAGATACGCAGTATTTT
NA	TRBV10-3	few	TRBJ1-6	CAIGGGEGSPLHF	TGTGCCATCGGGGGTGGCGAGGGTTCACCCCTCCACTTT
NA	TRBV28	few	TRBJ2-7	CASSLFERAYEQYF	TGTGCCAGCAGTTTATTCGAACGGGCCTACGAGCAGTACTTC
TRBD1	TRBV5-1	NA	TRBJ2-1	CASSVGQGNDEQFF	TGCGCCAGCAGCGTAGGACAGGGGAACGATGAGCAGTTCTTC
NA	TRBV29-1	NA	TRBJ2-7	CSVAVSYEQYF	TGCAGCGTTGCTGTTTCCTACGAGCAGTACTTC
TRBD1	TRBV20-1	NA	TRBJ2-7	CSATGSHEQYF	TGCAGTGCGACAGGGTCCCACGAGCAGTACTTC
NA	TRBV7-9	NA	TRBJ1-2	CASSLGGPDGYTF	TGTGCCAGCAGCCTAGGGGGGCCTGATGGCTACACCTTC
TRBD1	TRBV9	NA	TRBJ2-3	CASSEGQGRGDTQYF	TGTGCCAGCAGTGAGGGACAGGGGCGGGGAGATACGCAGTATTTT
NA	TRBV5-6	few	TRBJ2-5	CASNRAWRQETQYF	TGTGCCAGCAACCGAGCTTGGCGACAAGAGACCCAGTACTTC
NA	TRBV28	few	TRBJ2-1	CASRKLYNEQFF	TGTGCCAGCAGGAAACTCTACAATGAGCAGTTCTTC
NA	TRBV20-1	NA	TRBJ1-5	CSATTGGSNQPQHF	TGCAGTGCAACGACAGGCGGGAGCAATCAGCCCCAGCATTTT
NA	TRBV11-2	NA	TRBJ2-3	CASSFRVEGAFSRDTQYF	TGTGCCAGCAGCTTCAGGGTGGAGGGGGCGTTTAGTCGGGATACGCAGTATTTT
NA	TRBV11-2	few	TRBJ2-3	CASSSGQGLFDTQYF	TGTGCCAGCAGCTCTGGGCAGGGCCTCTTTGATACGCAGTATTTT
NA	TRBV6-5	NA	TRBJ1-5	CASSYRGAYQPQHF	TGTGCCAGCAGTTACCGAGGGGCATATCAGCCCCAGCATTTT
NA	TRBV29-1	NA	TRBJ2-7	CSVVRDRRDEQYF	TGCAGCGTTGTAAGGGACCGAAGGGACGAGCAGTACTTC
TRBD1	TRBV3-1	few	TRBJ1-1	CASSRGTVNTEAFF	TGTGCCAGCAGCCGCGGGACAGTGAACACTGAAGCTTTCTTT
NA	TRBV15	few	TRBJ1-1	CATSMRQGGMAFF	TGTGCCACCAGCATGCGCCAGGGTGGGATGGCTTTCTTT
NA	TRBV4-1	few	TRBJ2-3	CASSQEASTDTQYF	TGCGCCAGCAGCCAAGAGGCGAGCACAGATACGCAGTATTTT
NA	TRBV2	few	TRBJ2-2	CASSPSGAGELFF	TGTGCCAGCAGCCCCTCGGGTGCCGGGGAGCTGTTTTTT
TRBD2	TRBV3-1	few	TRBJ2-7	CASSQREGYEQYF	TGTGCCAGCAGCCAACGGGAGGGATACGAGCAGTACTTC
TRBD2	TRBV7-6	NA	TRBJ2-1	CASSSFSGSEQFF	TGTGCCAGCAGCTCATTTAGCGGGAGTGAGCAGTTCTTC
NA	TRBV11-2	NA	TRBJ1-2	CASSLEGVGGYTF	TGTGCCAGCAGCTTAGAAGGGGTCGGTGGCTACACCTTC
TRBD2	TRBV29-1	NA	TRBJ2-7	CSVPWGGSGYEQYF	TGCAGCGTCCCCTGGGGCGGGAGTGGGTACGAGCAGTACTTC
TRBD2	TRBV29-1	NA	TRBJ2-3	CSVEFLAGARTDTQYF	TGCAGCGTTGAGTTCCTAGCGGGAGCCCGCACAGATACGCAGTATTTT
TRBD2	TRBV20-1	many	TRBJ2-7	CSARGLAASSYEQYF	TGCAGTGCTAGAGGACTAGCGGCGAGCTCCTACGAGCAGTACTTC
NA	TRBV30	NA	TRBJ1-6	CAWNEVDNSPLHF	TGTGCCTGGAACGAGGTGGATAATTCACCCCTCCACTTT
TRBD2	TRBV12-3/TRBV12-4	few	TRBJ2-1	CASRYGTSGYNEQFF	TGTGCCAGCAGATATGGGACTAGCGGCTACAATGAGCAGTTCTTC
TRBD2	TRBV12-3/TRBV12-4	NA	TRBJ2-5	CVSSFAGGTEETQYF	TGTGTCAGCAGTTTCGCGGGGGGCACAGAAGAGACCCAGTACTTC
NA	TRBV12-3/TRBV12-4	few	TRBJ1-4	CASSPGYGLFF	TGTGCCAGCAGTCCCGGATACGGACTGTTTTTT
NA	TRBV10-3	NA	TRBJ2-5	CAISVGKQETQYF	TGTGCCATCAGTGTGGGGAAGCAAGAGACCCAGTACTTC
NA	TRBV14	NA	TRBJ2-7	CASSQDLEREQYF	TGTGCCAGCAGCCAAGATCTGGAGCGCGAGCAGTACTTC
TRBD2	TRBV11-2	few	TRBJ2-5	CASSLGLAGGKETQYF	TGTGCCAGCAGCCTGGGACTAGCGGGGGGGAAAGAGACCCAGTACTTC
NA	TRBV20-1	NA	TRBJ1-6	CSASIRVSKDSPLHF	TGCAGTGCTAGCATTCGGGTCTCGAAGGATTCACCCCTCCACTTT
NA	TRBV6-1	NA	TRBJ1-1	CASSDQGRMSTEAFF	TGTGCCAGCAGTGACCAGGGGAGAATGAGCACTGAAGCTTTCTTT
NA	TRBV4-1	NA	TRBJ2-3	CASSQMGTDTQYF	TGCGCCAGCAGCCAAATGGGCACAGATACGCAGTATTTT
NA	TRBV30	NA	TRBJ2-5	CAWSTGLETQYF	TGTGCCTGGAGTACTGGGCTGGAGACCCAGTACTTC
NA	TRBV6-2/TRBV6-3	few	TRBJ2-7	CASSYSAWETDEQYF	TGTGCCAGCAGTTACTCCGCGTGGGAAACCGACGAGCAGTACTTC
NA	TRBV11-2	NA	TRBJ2-7	CASSLSPTLRYEQYF	TGTGCCAGCAGCTTATCTCCGACGTTAAGGTACGAGCAGTACTTC
TRBD2	TRBV6-1	few	TRBJ2-3	CASSEASSGGVSQYF	TGTGCCAGCAGTGAAGCTTCTAGCGGGGGCGTATCGCAGTATTTT
NA	TRBV20-1	NA	TRBJ2-7	CSAFRLEGTYEQYF	TGCAGTGCTTTCAGACTAGAGGGCACCTACGAGCAGTACTTC
NA	TRBV24-1	many	TRBJ2-2	CATSLAGETGELFF	TGTGCCACCAGTCTGGCGGGTGAAACCGGGGAGCTGTTTTTT